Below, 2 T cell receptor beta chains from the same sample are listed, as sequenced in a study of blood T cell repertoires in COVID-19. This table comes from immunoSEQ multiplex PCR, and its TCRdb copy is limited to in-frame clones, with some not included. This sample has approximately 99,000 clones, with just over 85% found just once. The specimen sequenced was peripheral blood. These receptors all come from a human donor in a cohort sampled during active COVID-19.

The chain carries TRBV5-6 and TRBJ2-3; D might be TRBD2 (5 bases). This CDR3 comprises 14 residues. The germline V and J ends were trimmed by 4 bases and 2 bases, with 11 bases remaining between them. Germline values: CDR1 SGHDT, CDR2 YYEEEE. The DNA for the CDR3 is TGTGCCAGCAGCCCTTGGGGAGCCACAGATACGCAGTATTTT. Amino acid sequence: CASSPWGATDTQYF. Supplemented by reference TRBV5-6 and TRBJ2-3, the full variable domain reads DAGVTQSPTHLIKTRGQQVTLRCSPKSGHDTVSWYQQALGQGPQFIFQYYEEEERQRGNFPDRFSGHQFPNYSSELNVNALLLGDSALYLCASSPWGATDTQYFGPGTRLTVL.

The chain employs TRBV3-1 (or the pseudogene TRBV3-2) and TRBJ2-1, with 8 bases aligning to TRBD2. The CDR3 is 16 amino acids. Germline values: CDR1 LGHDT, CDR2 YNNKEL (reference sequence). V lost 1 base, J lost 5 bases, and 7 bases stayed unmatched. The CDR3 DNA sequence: TGTGCCAGCAGCCAAGTGGCGGGGGGACTTAACAATGAGCAGTTCTTC. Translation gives CASSQVAGGLNNEQFF.